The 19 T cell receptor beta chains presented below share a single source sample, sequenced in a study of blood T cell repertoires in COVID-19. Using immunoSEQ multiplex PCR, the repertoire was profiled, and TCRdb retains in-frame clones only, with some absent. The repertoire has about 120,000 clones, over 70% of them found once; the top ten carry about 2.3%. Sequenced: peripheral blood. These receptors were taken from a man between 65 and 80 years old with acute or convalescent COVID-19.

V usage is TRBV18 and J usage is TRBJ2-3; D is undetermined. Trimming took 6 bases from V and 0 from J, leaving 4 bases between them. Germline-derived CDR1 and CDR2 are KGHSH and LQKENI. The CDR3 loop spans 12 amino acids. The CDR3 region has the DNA TGTGCCAGCTCCCTTAGCACAGATACGCAGTATTTT. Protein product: CASSLSTDTQYF.

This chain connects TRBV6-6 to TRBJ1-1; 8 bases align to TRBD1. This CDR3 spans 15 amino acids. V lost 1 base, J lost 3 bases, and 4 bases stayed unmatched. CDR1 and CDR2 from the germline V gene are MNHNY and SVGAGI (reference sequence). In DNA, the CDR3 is TGTGCCAGCAGTTACTATGGGACAGGCCACACTGAAGCTTTCTTT. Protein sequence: CASSYYGTGHTEAFF.

In DNA, the CDR3 is TGTGCCAGCTCACCACCGGGACAGGGGCTCGTCGGGGCCAACGTCCTGACTTTC. Its translation is CASSPPGQGLVGANVLTF. The chain has TRBV18 and TRBJ2-6; TRBD1 aligns across 10 bases. This CDR3 contains 18 residues. V dropped 0 bases and J dropped 4; count of bases not matched to a gene: 6. Germline V CDR1 and CDR2: KGHSH, LQKENI. Complete variable domain (other parts from reference TRBV18 and TRBJ2-6): NAGVMQNPRHLVRRRGQEARLRCSPMKGHSHVYWYRQLPEEGLKFMVYLQKENIIDESGMPKERFSAEFPKEGPSILRIQQVVRGDSAAYFCASSPPGQGLVGANVLTFGAGSRLTVL.

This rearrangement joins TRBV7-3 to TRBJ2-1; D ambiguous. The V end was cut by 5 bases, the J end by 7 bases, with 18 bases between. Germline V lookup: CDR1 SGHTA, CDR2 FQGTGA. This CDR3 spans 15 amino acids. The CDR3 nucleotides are TGTGCCAGCAGCCCGCCCGGCCCACCGAGGAATGAGCAGTTCTTC. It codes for CASSPPGPPRNEQFF.

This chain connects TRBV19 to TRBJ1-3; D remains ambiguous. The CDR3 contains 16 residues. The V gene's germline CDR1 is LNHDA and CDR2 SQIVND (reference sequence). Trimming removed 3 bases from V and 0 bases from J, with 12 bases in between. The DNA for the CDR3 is TGTGCCAGTAGTATTAACAGCGGACTCTCTGGAAACACCATATATTTT. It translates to CASSINSGLSGNTIYF.

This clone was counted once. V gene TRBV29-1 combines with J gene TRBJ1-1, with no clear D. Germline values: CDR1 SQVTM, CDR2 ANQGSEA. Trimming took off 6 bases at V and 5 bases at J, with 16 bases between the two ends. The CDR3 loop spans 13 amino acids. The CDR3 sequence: CSVTPEGATEAFF. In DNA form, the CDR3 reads TGCAGCGTGACCCCTGAGGGAGCTACTGAAGCTTTCTTT.

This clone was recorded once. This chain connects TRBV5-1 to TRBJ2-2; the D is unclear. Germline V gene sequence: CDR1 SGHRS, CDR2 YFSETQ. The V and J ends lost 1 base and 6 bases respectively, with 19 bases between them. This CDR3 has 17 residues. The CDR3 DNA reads TGCGCCAGCAGCTTGATCGCGCGAGGCCGAAACGCCGGGGAGCTGTTTTTT. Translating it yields CASSLIARGRNAGELFF.

The CDR3 DNA sequence: TGTGCCAGCAGGCGGGGGGACTGGGACACTGAAGCTTTCTTT. Translated: CASRRGDWDTEAFF. The rearrangement joins TRBV6-6 to TRBJ1-1, with D possibly matching TRBD1 (5 bases). Trimming shortened V by 6 bases and J by 3 bases, and 14 bases separated the two germline ends. In germline, CDR1 is MNHNY, CDR2 SVGAGI (reference sequence). CDR3 length: 14 residues.

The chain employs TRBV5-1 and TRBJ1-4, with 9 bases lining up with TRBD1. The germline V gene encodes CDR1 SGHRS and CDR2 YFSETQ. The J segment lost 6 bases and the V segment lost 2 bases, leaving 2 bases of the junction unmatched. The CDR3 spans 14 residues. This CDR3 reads CASSLQGAYEKLFF. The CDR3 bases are TGCGCCAGCAGCTTACAGGGGGCGTATGAAAAACTGTTTTTT.

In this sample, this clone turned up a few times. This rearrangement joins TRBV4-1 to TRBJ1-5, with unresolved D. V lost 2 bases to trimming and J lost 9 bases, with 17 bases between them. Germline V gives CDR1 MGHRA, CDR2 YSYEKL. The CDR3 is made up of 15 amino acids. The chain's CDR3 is CASSQSSAPHRPQHF. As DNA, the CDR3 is TGCGCCAGCAGCCAATCGAGTGCGCCTCATCGGCCCCAGCATTTT.

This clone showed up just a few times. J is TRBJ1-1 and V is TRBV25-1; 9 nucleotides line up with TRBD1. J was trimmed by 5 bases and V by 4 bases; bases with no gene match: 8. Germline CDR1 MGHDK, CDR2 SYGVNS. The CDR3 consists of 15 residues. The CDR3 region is CASSGPGTGLTEAFF. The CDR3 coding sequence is TGTGCCAGCAGTGGACCCGGGACAGGGTTAACTGAAGCTTTCTTT.

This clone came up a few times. For the CDR3, the DNA is TGTGCCACCAGCAGAGAATACGGGGAGCCCCTCCACTTT. It encodes CATSREYGEPLHF. The chain couples TRBV15 to TRBJ1-6; no reliable D call. The germline V gene encodes CDR1 LNHNV and CDR2 YYDKDF (reference sequence). CDR3 length: 13 amino acids. V lost 0 bases and J lost 13, with 10 bases in between.

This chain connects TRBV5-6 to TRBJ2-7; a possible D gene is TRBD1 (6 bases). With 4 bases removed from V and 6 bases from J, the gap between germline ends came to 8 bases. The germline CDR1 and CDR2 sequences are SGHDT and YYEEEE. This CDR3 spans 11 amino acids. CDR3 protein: CASSQGFEQYF. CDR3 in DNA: TGTGCCAGCAGCCAGGGGTTCGAGCAGTACTTC.

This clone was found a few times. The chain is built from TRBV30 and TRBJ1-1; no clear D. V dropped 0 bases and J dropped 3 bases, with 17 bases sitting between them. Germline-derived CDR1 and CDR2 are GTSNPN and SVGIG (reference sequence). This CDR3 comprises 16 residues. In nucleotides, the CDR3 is TGTGCCTGGAGTGTGAGGAGGGCAGGTAGGCACACTGAAGCTTTCTTT. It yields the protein CAWSVRRAGRHTEAFF.

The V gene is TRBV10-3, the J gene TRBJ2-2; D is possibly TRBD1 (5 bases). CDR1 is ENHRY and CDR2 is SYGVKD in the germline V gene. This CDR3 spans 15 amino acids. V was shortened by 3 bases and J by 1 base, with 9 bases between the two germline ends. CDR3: CAISDRTGNTGELFF. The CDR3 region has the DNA TGTGCCATCAGTGACCGAACAGGGAACACCGGGGAGCTGTTTTTT.

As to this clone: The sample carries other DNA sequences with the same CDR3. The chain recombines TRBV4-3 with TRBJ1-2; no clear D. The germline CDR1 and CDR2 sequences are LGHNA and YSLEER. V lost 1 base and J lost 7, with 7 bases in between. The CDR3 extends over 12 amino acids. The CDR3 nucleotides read TGCGCCAGCAGCCAAGTCGGAGGTGGCTACACCTTC. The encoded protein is CASSQVGGGYTF.

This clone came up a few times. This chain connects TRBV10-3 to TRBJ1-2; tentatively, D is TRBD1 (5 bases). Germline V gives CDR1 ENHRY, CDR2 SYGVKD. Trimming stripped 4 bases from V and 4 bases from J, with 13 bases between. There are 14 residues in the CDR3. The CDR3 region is CAISGWGVPYGYTF. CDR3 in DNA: TGTGCCATCAGTGGATGGGGGGTCCCCTATGGCTACACCTTC.

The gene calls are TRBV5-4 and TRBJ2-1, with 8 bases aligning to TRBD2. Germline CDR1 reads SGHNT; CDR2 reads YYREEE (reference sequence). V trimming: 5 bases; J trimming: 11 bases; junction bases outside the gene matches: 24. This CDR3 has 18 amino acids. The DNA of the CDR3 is TGTGCCAGCAGATCCGAGGGTGGTAGCGGGGCCCTATACAGGAAGCAGTTCTTC. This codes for CASRSEGGSGALYRKQFF.

CDR3 sequence: CASSQVQAGPSTDTQYF. CDR3 sequence (DNA): TGCGCCAGCAGCCAAGTCCAAGCGGGGCCTAGCACAGATACGCAGTATTTT. The chain is built from TRBV4-1 and TRBJ2-3; TRBD2 matches 7 bases. V was clipped by 1 base and J by 0 bases; unmatched bases: 7. This CDR3 has 17 residues. CDR1 and CDR2 (germline): MGHRA, YSYEKL.